This TCR beta chain stems from a study of tumor-infiltrating lymphocytes in oesophageal squamous cell carcinoma. The CDR3 runs 14 residues. V shed 1 base, J shed 5 bases, and the junction held 4 bases outside the gene matches. The germline V gene encodes CDR1 SEHNR and CDR2 FQNEAQ (reference sequence). MiXCR was run by TCRdb on the PCR reads, yielding one entry per CDR3 protein. The sample comprises over 10,000 distinct CDR3 sequences, roughly 50% of which are singletons, and roughly 27% rests with the top ten. This TCR derives from a female donor with esophageal squamous cell carcinoma. The sample taken for sequencing was esophageal tumor tissue. V is TRBV7-9 and J is TRBJ2-7; the match to TRBD1 covers 8 bases. The CDR3 is CASSLGTGSHEQYF. CDR3 sequence (DNA): TGTGCCAGCAGCTTAGGGACAGGGAGCCACGAGCAGTACTTC.